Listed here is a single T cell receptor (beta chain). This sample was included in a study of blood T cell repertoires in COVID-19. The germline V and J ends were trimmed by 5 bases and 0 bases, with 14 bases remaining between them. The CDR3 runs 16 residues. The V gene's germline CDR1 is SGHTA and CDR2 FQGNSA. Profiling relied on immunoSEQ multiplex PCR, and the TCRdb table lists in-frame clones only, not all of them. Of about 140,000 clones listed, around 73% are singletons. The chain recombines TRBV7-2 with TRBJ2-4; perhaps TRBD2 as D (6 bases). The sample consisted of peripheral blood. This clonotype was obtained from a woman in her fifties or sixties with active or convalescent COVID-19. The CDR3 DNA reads TGTGCCAGCAGCCCATGGGGCGGGATAGCCAAAAACATTCAGTACTTC. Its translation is CASSPWGGIAKNIQYF.